Below, one T cell receptor (beta chain) is given with its context. Its antigen is not known. The record originates from a study of T-cell memory formation after mild COVID-19. Study-level results: Clones that contracted clustered mainly in CM and EM if CD4+ and in EMRA if CD8+.

TCRdb ran MiXCR on the 5' RACE reads and lists one entry per CDR3 protein. The sample has some 150,000 distinct CDR3 sequences, 13% to 15% seen once. The CDR3 loop spans 20 amino acids. Unmatched junction bases numbered 24, after V lost 5 bases and J lost 3 bases. Germline CDR1 reads MNHEY; CDR2 reads SMNVEV (reference sequence). The source of this sequence is an adult woman who had mild COVID-19 (a few samples of this study predate the infection). Cell type and time point are not known. Specimen: PBMCs or a T cell subset sorted from them (not recorded which). The chain carries TRBV27 and TRBJ2-5; TRBD2 matches 7 bases. The CDR3 region is CASSPTVTTSVFGPEETQYF. The DNA of the CDR3 is TGTGCCAGCAGTCCTACAGTAACCACTAGCGTTTTTGGTCCAGAAGAGACCCAGTACTTC.